The clone carrying this TCR beta chain was counted between two and nine times. TCRdb re-called the 5' RACE reads through MiXCR, storing one row per CDR3 protein. Seen here are roughly 770,000 distinct CDR3 sequences, approximately 18% observed once, and the top ten hold approximately 14%. This sample is drawn from a study of identical twins. The germline V gene has CDR1 DFQATT and CDR2 SNEGSKA (reference sequence). CDR3 size: 14 residues. V was clipped by 1 base and J by 4 bases, with 11 bases between them. This sample was shared with a second study, whose subject was T cells expressing NK-cell markers. That source adds: All TCR beta repertoires analysed originated from sorted CD3+CD56+NKG2C+, CD3+CD56+NKG2C- and CD3+CD56-NKG2C+ T cells. Among eight sequenced donors, seven carried HCMV seropositivity while one was seronegative.

This TCR was recovered from a young woman in good health. The sample consisted of PBMCs. The rearrangement links TRBV20-1 to TRBJ1-3; maybe TRBD1 (5 bases). The CDR3: CSARAGGLGNTIYF. As DNA, the CDR3 is TGCAGTGCTAGAGCGGGGGGTCTCGGAAACACCATATATTTT.